This T cell receptor beta chain emerged from a study of Ad26.COV2.S vaccination and SARS-CoV-2 variants. The treatment here: 15 to 20 received Ad26.COV2.S at low or high dose, single or two shots; five or six received placebo; per-sample allocation not given. Day 63 following the first vaccine or placebo injection was when the samples were taken. Germline V gene lookup returns CDR1 SGHAT and CDR2 FQNNGV. The CDR3 totals 17 residues. With 1 base clipped from V and 1 base from J, the junction kept 7 bases outside the gene matches. Assay used: immunoSEQ multiplex PCR; TCRdb lists only in-frame clones, some missing. The table includes approximately 350,000 clones, around four fifths detected once.

The sample here was peripheral blood, taken in a trial of Ad26.COV2.S vaccine versus placebo. The chain combines TRBV11-2 with TRBJ2-5; 9 nucleotides agree with TRBD2. The receptor was derived from a person aged 18 to 59 who received the Ad26.COV2.S COVID-19 vaccine or a placebo. This CDR3 reads CASSLAPAGGSQETQYF. For the CDR3, the DNA is TGTGCCAGCAGCTTAGCCCCGGCGGGAGGGTCCCAAGAGACCCAGTACTTC.